This TCR beta chain was sequenced for a study of T cells after yellow fever vaccination. General observations from the study: Most primary-vaccination clones recurred post-booster (just under 98% CD4, over 70% CD8).

TCR cDNA was made by 5'RACE template switching, adding a universal primer site and UMIs. TCRdb re-called the 5' RACE reads with MiXCR, one entry per CDR3 protein. The sample lists some 560,000 distinct CDR3 sequences, 17% occurring once. The CDR3 spans 8 residues. Germline V gene lookup returns CDR1 MNHNY and CDR2 SVGAGI (reference sequence). V was trimmed by 8 bases and J by 12 bases, leaving 7 bases between them. Comment on this clonotype: Its antigen remains unknown.

The chain links TRBV6-6 to TRBJ1-2; D is unresolved. Sequenced material: PBMCs, taken 4 to 6 days after the first yellow fever vaccination. This receptor was obtained from a man between 18 and 29 years old who received the YFV17D yellow fever vaccine. The CDR3 region is CASGRDTF. CDR3 bases: TGTGCCAGCGGGCGGGACACCTTC.